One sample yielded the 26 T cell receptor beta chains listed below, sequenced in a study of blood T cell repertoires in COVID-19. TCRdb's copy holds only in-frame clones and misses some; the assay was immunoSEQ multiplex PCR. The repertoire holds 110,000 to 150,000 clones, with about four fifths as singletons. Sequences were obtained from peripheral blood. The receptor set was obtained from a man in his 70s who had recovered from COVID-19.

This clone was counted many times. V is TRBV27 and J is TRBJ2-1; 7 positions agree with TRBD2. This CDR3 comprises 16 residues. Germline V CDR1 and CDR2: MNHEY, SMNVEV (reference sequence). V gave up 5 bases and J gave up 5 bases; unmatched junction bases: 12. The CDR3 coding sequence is TGTGCCAGCAGTAGGGTTTGGGGCGGGAGAGACAATGAGCAGTTCTTC. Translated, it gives CASSRVWGGRDNEQFF.

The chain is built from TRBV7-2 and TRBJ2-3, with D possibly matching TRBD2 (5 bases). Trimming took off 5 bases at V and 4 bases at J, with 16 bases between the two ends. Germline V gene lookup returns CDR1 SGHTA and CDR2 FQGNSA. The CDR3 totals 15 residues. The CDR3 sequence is CASSPPTPGADTQYF. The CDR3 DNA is TGTGCCAGCAGCCCGCCCACCCCCGGGGCAGATACGCAGTATTTT. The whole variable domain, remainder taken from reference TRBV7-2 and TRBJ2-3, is GAGVSQSPSNKVTEKGKDVELRCDPISGHTALYWYRQSLGQGLEFLIYFQGNSAPDKSGLPSDRFSAERTGGSVSTLTIQRTQQEDSAVYLCASSPPTPGADTQYFGPGTRLTVL.

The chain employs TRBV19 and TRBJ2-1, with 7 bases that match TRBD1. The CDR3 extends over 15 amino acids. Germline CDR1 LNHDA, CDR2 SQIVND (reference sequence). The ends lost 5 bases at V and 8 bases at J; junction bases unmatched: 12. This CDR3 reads CASSPDRAYGDEQFF. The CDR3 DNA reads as TGTGCCAGTAGTCCCGACAGGGCCTATGGTGATGAGCAGTTCTTC.

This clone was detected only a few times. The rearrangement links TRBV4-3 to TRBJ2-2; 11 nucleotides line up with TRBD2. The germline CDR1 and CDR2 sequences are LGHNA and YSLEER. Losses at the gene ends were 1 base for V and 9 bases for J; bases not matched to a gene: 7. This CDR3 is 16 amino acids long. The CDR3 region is CASSQGLAGGGWELFF. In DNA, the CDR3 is TGCGCCAGCAGCCAAGGTCTAGCGGGAGGAGGCTGGGAGCTGTTTTTT.

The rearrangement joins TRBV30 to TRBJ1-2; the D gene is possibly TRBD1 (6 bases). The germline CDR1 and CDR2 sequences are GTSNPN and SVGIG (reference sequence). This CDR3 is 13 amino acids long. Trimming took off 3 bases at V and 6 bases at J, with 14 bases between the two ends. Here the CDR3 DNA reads TGTGCCTGGAGGGAGAGGGGGTGGGATGGCTACACCTTC. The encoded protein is CAWRERGWDGYTF.

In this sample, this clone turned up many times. DNA of the CDR3: TGCGCCAGCAGCCGGGGACTAGCGGGAACCTACGAGCAGTACTTC. This encodes CASSRGLAGTYEQYF. This chain connects TRBV4-1 to TRBJ2-7, with 13 positions matching TRBD2. CDR1 MGHRA and CDR2 YSYEKL come from the germline V gene. This CDR3 spans 15 amino acids. V shed 4 bases, J shed 2 bases, and the junction held 2 bases outside the gene matches.

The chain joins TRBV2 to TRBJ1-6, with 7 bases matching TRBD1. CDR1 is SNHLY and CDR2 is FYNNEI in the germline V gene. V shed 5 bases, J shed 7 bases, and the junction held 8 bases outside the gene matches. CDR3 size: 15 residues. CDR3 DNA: TGTGCCAGCAGTCCGGGGACAGTAAGAAATTCACCCCTCCACTTT. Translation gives CASSPGTVRNSPLHF.

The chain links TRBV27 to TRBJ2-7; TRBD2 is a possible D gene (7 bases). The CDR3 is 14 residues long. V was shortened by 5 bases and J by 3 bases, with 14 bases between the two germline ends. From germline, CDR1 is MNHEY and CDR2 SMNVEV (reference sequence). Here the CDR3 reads CASSGARGGYEQYF. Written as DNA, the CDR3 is TGTGCCAGCAGTGGTGCAAGGGGGGGCTACGAGCAGTACTTC.

Here the CDR3 reads CASSPHKNIQYF. CDR3 in DNA: TGTGCCAGCAGTCCCCACAAAAACATTCAGTACTTC. This chain connects TRBV3-1 (or the pseudogene TRBV3-2) to TRBJ2-4; D is unresolved. The CDR3 has 12 residues. Germline lookup yields CDR1 LGHDT and CDR2 YNNKEL (reference sequence). V lost 6 bases, J lost 3 bases, and 6 bases lay in between.

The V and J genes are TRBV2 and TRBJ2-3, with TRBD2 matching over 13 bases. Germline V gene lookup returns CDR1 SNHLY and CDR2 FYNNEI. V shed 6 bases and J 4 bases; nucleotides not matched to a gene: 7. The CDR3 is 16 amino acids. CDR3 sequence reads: CASRTSGRSMADTQYF. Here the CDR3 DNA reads TGTGCCAGCAGGACTAGCGGGAGGAGTATGGCAGATACGCAGTATTTT.

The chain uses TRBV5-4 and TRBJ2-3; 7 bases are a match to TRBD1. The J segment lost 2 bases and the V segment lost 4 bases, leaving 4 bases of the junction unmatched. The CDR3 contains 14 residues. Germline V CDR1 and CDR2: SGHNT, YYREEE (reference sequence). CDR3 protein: CASSPGQHTDTQYF. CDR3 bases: TGTGCCAGCAGCCCGGGACAGCACACAGATACGCAGTATTTT.

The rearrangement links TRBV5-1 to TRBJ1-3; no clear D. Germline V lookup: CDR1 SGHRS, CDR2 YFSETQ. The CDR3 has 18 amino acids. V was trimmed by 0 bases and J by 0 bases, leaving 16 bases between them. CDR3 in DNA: TGCGCCAGCAGCTTGGGTACTTCGACTAGCTTCTCTGGAAACACCATATATTTT. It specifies CASSLGTSTSFSGNTIYF.

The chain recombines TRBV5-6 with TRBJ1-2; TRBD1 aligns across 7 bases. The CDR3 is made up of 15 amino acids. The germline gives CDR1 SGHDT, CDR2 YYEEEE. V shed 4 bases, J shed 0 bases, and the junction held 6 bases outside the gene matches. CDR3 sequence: CASSGDSLANYGYTF. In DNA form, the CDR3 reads TGTGCCAGCAGCGGGGACAGCCTGGCTAACTATGGCTACACCTTC.

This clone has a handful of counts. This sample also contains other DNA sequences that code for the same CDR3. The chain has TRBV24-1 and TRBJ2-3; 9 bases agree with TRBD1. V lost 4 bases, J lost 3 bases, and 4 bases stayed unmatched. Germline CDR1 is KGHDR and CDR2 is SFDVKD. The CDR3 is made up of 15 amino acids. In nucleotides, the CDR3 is TGTGCCACCAGTGACCCGGGACAGGGAACAGATACGCAGTATTTT. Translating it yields CATSDPGQGTDTQYF.

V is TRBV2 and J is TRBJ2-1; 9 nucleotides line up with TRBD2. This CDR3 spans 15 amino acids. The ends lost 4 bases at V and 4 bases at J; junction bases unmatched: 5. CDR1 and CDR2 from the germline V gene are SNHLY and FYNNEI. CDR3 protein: CASSGTSVRYNEQFF. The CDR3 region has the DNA TGTGCCAGCAGTGGGACTAGCGTTAGATACAATGAGCAGTTCTTC.

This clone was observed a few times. The CDR3, as DNA: TGTGCCAGCAGCGGCCGGGACAGGGGAACCACCTATGGCTACACCTTC. This translates into CASSGRDRGTTYGYTF. The chain has TRBV5-6 and TRBJ1-2; 10 bases are a match to TRBD1. The CDR3 spans 16 residues. From germline, CDR1 is SGHDT and CDR2 YYEEEE. V was clipped by 4 bases and J by 4 bases; unmatched bases: 10.

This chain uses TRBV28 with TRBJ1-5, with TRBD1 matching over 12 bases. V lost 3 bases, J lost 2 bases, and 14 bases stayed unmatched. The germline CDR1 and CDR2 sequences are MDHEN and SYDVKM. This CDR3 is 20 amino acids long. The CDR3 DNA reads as TGTGCCAGCAGTTTCCCTGGGACAGGGGGCTGGTCCTTGGGCAATCAGCCCCAGCATTTT. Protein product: CASSFPGTGGWSLGNQPQHF.

Written as DNA, the CDR3 is TGTGCCAGCAGTTTATCGCGTGAGGAGACCCAGTACTTC. This encodes CASSLSREETQYF. This chain links TRBV28 with TRBJ2-5; D gene uncertain. The germline V and J ends were trimmed by 1 base and 5 bases, with 8 bases remaining between them. Looked up from germline, CDR1 is MDHEN and CDR2 is SYDVKM. The CDR3 extends over 13 amino acids. The full variable domain, completed using reference TRBV28 and TRBJ2-5, is DVKVTQSSRYLVKRTGEKVFLECVQDMDHENMFWYRQDPGLGLRLIYFSYDVKMKEKGDIPEGYSVSREKKERFSLILESASTNQTSMYLCASSLSREETQYFGPGTRLLVL.

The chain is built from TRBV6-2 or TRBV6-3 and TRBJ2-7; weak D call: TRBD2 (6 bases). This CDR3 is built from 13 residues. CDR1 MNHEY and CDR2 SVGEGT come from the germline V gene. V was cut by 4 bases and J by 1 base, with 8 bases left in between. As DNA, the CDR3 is TGTGCCAGCAGTTTGGGACTTTCCTACGAGCAGTACTTC. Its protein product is CASSLGLSYEQYF.

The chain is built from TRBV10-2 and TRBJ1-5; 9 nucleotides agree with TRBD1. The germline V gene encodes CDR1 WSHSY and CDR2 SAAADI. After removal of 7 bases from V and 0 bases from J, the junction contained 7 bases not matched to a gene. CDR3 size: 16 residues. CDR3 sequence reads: CASKGTGSYSNQPQHF. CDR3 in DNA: TGCGCCAGCAAAGGGACAGGGTCGTATAGCAATCAGCCCCAGCATTTT.

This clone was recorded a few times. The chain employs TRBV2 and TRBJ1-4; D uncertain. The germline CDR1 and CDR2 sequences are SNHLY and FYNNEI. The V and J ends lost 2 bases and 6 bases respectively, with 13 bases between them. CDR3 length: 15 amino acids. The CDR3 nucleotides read TGTGCCAGCAGTGAATTCCGTCAGGTTTATGAAAAACTGTTTTTT. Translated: CASSEFRQVYEKLFF.

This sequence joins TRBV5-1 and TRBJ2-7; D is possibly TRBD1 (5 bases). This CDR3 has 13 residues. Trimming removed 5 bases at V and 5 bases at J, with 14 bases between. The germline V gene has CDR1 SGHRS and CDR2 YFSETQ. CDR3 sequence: CASRNQGPDEQYF. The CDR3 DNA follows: TGCGCCAGCAGAAACCAGGGCCCTGACGAGCAGTACTTC.

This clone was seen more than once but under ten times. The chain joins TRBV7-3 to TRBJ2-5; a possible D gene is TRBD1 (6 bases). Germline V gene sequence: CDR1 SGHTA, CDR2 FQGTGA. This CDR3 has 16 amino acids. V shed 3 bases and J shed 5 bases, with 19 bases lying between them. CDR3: CASSLGNRVSAETQYF. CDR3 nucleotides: TGTGCCAGCAGCTTGGGAAACAGGGTTTCGGCGGAGACCCAGTACTTC.

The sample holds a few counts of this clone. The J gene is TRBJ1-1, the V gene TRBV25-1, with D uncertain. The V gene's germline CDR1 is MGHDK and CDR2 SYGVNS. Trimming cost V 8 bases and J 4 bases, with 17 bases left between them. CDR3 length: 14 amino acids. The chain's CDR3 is CASYQDSSATEAFF. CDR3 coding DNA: TGTGCCAGCTATCAGGACTCCTCGGCCACTGAAGCTTTCTTT.

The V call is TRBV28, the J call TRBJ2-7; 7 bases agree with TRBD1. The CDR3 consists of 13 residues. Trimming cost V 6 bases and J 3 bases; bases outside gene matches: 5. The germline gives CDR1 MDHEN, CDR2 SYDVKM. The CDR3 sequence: CASRGPGGYEQYF. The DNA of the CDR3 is TGTGCCAGCAGAGGGCCAGGGGGCTACGAGCAGTACTTC.

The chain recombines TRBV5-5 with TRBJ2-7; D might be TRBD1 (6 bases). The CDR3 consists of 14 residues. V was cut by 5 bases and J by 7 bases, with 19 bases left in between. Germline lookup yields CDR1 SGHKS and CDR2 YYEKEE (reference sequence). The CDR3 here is CASSALGAIREQYF. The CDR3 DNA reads TGTGCCAGCAGTGCCCTGGGGGCGATTAGGGAGCAGTACTTC.